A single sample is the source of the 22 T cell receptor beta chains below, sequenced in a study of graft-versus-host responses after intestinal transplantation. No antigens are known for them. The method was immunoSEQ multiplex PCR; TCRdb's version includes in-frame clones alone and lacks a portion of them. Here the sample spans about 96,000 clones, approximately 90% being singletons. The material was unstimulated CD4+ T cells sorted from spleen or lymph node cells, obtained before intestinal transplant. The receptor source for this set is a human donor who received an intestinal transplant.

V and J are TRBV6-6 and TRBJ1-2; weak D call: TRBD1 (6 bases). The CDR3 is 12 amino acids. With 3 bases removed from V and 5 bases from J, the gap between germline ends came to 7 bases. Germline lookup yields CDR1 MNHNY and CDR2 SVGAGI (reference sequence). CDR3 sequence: CASSYRGYGYTF. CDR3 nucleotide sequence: TGTGCCAGCAGTTATAGGGGGTATGGCTACACCTTC.

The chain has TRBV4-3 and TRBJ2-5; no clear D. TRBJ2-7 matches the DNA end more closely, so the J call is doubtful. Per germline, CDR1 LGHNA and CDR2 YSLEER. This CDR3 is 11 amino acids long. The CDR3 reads CASSQDYEQYF. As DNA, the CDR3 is TGCGCCAGCAGCCAAGATTACGAGCAGTACTTC.

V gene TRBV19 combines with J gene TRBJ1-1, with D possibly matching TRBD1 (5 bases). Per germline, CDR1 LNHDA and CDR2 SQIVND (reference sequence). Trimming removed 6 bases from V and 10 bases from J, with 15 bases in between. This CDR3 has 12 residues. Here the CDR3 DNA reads TGTGCCAGTAGCCCCGGGTTAGGGGTAGCTTTCTTT. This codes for CASSPGLGVAFF.

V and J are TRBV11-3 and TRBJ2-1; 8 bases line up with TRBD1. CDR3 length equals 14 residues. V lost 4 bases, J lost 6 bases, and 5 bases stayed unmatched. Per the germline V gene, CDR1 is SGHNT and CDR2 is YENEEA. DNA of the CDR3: TGTGCCAGCAGCTCACGGACAGGGTTCAATGAGCAGTTCTTC. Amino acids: CASSSRTGFNEQFF.

In DNA, the CDR3 is TGTGCTACGAGCGGGGACAGCACAGATACGCAGTATTTT. Translating it yields CATSGDSTDTQYF. V usage is TRBV28 and J usage is TRBJ2-3; 7 bases are shared with TRBD2. Germline V gene lookup returns CDR1 MDHEN and CDR2 SYDVKM. The CDR3 sequence is 13 residues long.

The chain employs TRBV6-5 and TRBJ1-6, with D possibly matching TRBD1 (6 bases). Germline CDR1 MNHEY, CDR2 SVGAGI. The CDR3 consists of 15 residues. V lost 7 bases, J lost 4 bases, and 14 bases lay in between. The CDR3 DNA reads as TGTGCCAGCACCCCGGGGGGGGCTTATAATTCACCCCTCCACTTT. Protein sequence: CASTPGGAYNSPLHF.

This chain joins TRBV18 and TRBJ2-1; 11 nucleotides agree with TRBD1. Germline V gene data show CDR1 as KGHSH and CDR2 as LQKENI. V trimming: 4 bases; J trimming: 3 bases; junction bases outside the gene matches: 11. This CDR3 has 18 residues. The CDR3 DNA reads TGTGCCAGCTCACTTACTCCGGGACAGGGGGGTAGCTACAATGAGCAGTTCTTC. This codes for CASSLTPGQGGSYNEQFF.

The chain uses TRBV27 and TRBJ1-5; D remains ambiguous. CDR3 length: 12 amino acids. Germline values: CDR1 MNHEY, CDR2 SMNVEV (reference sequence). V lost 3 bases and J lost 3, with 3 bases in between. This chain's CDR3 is CASSFYNQPQHF. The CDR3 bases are TGTGCCAGCAGTTTCTACAATCAGCCCCAGCATTTT.

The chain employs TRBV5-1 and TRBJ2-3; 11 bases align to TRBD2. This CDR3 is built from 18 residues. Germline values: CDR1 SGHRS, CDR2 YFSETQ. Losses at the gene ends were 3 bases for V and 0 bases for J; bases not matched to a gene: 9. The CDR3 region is CASSYGTSGFPSTDTQYF. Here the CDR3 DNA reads TGCGCCAGCAGCTACGGGACTAGCGGTTTCCCTAGCACAGATACGCAGTATTTT.

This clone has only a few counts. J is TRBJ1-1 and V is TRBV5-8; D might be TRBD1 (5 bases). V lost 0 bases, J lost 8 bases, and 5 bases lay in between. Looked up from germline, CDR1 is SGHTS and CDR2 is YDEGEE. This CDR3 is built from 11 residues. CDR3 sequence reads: CASSLDREAFF. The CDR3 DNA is TGTGCCAGCAGCTTGGACAGGGAAGCTTTCTTT. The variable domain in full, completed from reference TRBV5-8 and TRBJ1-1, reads EAGVTQSPTHLIKTRGQQATLRCSPISGHTSVYWYQQALGLGLQFLLWYDEGEERNRGNFPPRFSGRQFPNYSSELNVNALELEDSALYLCASSLDREAFFGQGTRLTVV.

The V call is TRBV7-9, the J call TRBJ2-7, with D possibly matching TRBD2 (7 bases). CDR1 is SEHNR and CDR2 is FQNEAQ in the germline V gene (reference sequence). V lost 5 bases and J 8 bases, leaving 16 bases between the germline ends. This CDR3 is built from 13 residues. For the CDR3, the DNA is TGTGCCAGCAGCGGAGGGGGGGGCCTCAAGCAGTACTTC. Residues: CASSGGGGLKQYF.

CDR3 nucleotide sequence: TGTGCCAGCAGTTTATCTAGCGGGAGGATCTACGAGCAGTACTTC. Amino acid sequence: CASSLSSGRIYEQYF. This sequence joins TRBV28 and TRBJ2-7; 11 nucleotides line up with TRBD2. Trimming cost V 1 base and J 3 bases; bases outside gene matches: 2. Germline loops: CDR1 MDHEN, CDR2 SYDVKM. CDR3 length equals 15 residues.

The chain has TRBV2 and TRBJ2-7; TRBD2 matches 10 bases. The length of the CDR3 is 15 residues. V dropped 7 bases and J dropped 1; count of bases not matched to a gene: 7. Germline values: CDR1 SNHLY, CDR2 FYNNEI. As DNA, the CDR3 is TGTGCCAGCACAGGACTAGCGGACACTTCCTACGAGCAGTACTTC. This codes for CASTGLADTSYEQYF.

CDR3 in amino acids: CASSDTAGRGNSGNTIYF. CDR3 nucleotides: TGTGCCAGCAGTGATACGGCGGGCAGGGGAAACTCTGGAAACACCATATATTTT. V gene TRBV25-1 combines with J gene TRBJ1-3; weak D call: TRBD1 (6 bases). V lost 3 bases and J 0 bases, leaving 18 bases between the germline ends. The V gene's germline CDR1 is MGHDK and CDR2 SYGVNS. The CDR3 length is 18 residues.

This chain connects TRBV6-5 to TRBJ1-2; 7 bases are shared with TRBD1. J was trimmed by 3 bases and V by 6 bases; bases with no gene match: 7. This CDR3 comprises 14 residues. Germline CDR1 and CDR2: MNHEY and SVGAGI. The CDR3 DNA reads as TGTGCCAGCAGCCGAGACAGGGCGGACTATGGCTACACCTTC. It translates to CASSRDRADYGYTF.

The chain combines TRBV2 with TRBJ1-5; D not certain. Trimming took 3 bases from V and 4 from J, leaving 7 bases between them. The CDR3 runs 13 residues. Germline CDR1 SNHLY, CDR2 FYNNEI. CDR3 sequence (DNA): TGTGCCAGCAGTGAGAGGTGGAATCAGCCCCAGCATTTT. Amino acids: CASSERWNQPQHF.

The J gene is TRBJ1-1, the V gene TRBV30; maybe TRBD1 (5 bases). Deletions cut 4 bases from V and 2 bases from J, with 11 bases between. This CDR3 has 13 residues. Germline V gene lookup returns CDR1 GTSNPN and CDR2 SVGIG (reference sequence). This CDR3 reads CAWINRPNTEAFF. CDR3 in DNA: TGTGCCTGGATCAACAGGCCAAACACTGAAGCTTTCTTT.

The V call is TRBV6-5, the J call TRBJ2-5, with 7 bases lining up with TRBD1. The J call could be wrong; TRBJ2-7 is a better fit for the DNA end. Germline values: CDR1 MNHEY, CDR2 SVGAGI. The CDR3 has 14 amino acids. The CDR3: CASSRTGSSYEQYF. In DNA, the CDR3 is TGTGCCAGCAGCCGGACAGGATCCTCCTACGAGCAGTACTTC.

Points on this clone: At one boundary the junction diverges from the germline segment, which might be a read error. The CDR3 DNA sequence: TGCGCCAACAGTCAATACCGCGGTATACCCCTCCACTTT. Protein product: CANSQYRGIPLHF. This sequence joins TRBV23-1 and TRBJ1-6, with no clear D. TRBV23-1 is reported as an ORF; its role is uncertain. CDR3 size: 13 residues.

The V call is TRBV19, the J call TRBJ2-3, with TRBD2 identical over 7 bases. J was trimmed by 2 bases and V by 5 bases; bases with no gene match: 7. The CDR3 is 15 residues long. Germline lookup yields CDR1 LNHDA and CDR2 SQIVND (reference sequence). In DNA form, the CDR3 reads TGTGCCAGTAGTGATAGCGGGTTCAACACAGATACGCAGTATTTT. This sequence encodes CASSDSGFNTDTQYF.

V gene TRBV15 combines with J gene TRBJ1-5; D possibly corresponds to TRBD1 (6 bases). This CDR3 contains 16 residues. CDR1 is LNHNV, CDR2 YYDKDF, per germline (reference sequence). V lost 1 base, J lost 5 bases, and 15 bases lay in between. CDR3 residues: CATSRARGAVDQPQHF. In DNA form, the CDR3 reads TGTGCCACCAGCAGAGCGCGGGGGGCCGTAGATCAGCCCCAGCATTTT.

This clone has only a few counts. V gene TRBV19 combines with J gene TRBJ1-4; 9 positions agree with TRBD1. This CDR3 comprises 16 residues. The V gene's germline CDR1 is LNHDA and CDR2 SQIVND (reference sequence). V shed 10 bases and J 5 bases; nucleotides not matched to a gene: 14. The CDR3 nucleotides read TGTGCCACCGCCCTTTACGGGACAGGGACAAATGAAAAACTGTTTTTT. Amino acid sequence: CATALYGTGTNEKLFF.